The next 25 T cell receptor beta chains were all read from a single sample in a study of tumor and adjacent non-tumor tissue in lung cancer. RNA was extracted from bulk tissue without any cell sorting. Distant lung tissue was collected more than 3 cm away from the tumor edge. The library came from three nested PCR rounds adapted from ARM-PCR protocols. TCRdb reanalysed the multiplex PCR reads using MiXCR and keeps one entry per CDR3 protein. The sample yields about 86,000 distinct CDR3 sequences, under 80% seen once. The specimen sequenced was distant non-tumor lung tissue. The receptors stem from a woman aged 45 to 65 with non-small cell lung cancer.

In regard to this clonotype: This may be a read error, as it is one base from a much larger clone. This chain links TRBV27 with TRBJ1-3; possibly TRBD1 for D (6 bases). The germline CDR1 and CDR2 sequences are MNHEY and SMNVEV (reference sequence). The CDR3 runs to 15 residues. CDR3 in DNA: TGTGCCAGCAGTTTCGGATTGGGGGCTGGAGACACCATATATTTT. Protein: CASSFGLGAGDTIYF.

With regard to this clonotype: The junction differs from germline at one of its ends, possibly a read error. This chain connects TRBV6-6 to TRBJ1-6; D is unresolved. Germline lookup yields CDR1 MNHNY and CDR2 SVGAGI (reference sequence). The CDR3 is 15 residues long. This CDR3 reads CASKIRVGLGSPLHF. The CDR3 DNA is TGCGCCAGCAAGATCCGGGTGGGTCTCGGTTCACCCCTCCACTTT.

This clonotype has just a few counts. The V and J genes are TRBV9 and TRBJ2-3, with a tentative D call TRBD2 (7 bases). The ends were cut back, 4 bases at V and 2 bases at J, with 17 bases in the middle. The CDR3 has 16 residues. Germline CDR1 and CDR2: SGDLS and YYNGEE. The CDR3 loop reads CASSPGASGATDTQYF. The CDR3 bases are TGTGCCAGCAGCCCAGGGGCTAGCGGCGCCACAGATACGCAGTATTTT.

Note on this clonotype: One end of the junction does not line up with germline, which may come from a read error. The genes are TRBV11-2 and TRBJ2-1; weak D call: TRBD2 (5 bases). The CDR3 length is 18 residues. Germline values: CDR1 SGHAT, CDR2 FQNNGV. The CDR3 protein is CASSLAANGSTAYNEQSF. In DNA, the CDR3 is TGTGCCAGCAGCTTAGCTGCTAATGGGAGTACCGCCTACAATGAGCAGTCCTTC.

This clonotype was observed once. A much more abundant neighbour one base away suggests this may be a read error. No conserved phenylalanine or tryptophan is present at the end of the CDR3, so a read error is the likely explanation. The J gene is TRBJ2-7, the V gene TRBV28; unclear D gene. Trimming pared 7 bases from V and 7 bases from J, leaving 11 bases between. Germline CDR1 reads MDHEN; CDR2 reads SYDVKM. CDR3 size: 11 residues. The CDR3 sequence: CASTRFEEQYL. The CDR3 DNA reads TGTGCCAGCACCCGATTCGAAGAGCAGTACCTC.

As regards this clonotype: Since no conserved phenylalanine or tryptophan closes the CDR3, a read error is the likely cause. This chain joins TRBV6-5 and TRBJ1-1; D call uncertain. The CDR3 is made up of 13 amino acids. Germline loops: CDR1 MNHEY, CDR2 SVGAGI. In DNA, the CDR3 is TGTGCCAGCACTTACCGGAGAAACACTGAAGCTTTCGTT. Translating it yields CASTYRRNTEAFV.

A remark on this clonotype: A read error may produce the germline difference seen at one junction end. This sequence joins TRBV29-1 and TRBJ2-3; possible D gene TRBD1, 6 bases. The CDR3 extends over 14 amino acids. Germline-derived CDR1 and CDR2 are SQVTM and ANQGSEA. CDR3 in DNA: TGCAACCTTGAGGACAGTGGGTCCACAGATACGCACTATTTT. It is translated as CNLEDSGSTDTHYF.

As regards this clonotype: The junction departs from germline at one end; a sequencing error may be responsible. The V and J genes are TRBV6-6 and TRBJ2-7; tentative D call: TRBD2 (6 bases). CDR3 length: 14 amino acids. Germline CDR1 MNHNY, CDR2 SVGAGI (reference sequence). CDR3 protein: CVSTVLAGSEDQYF. DNA of the CDR3: TGTGTCAGCACCGTCCTGGCGGGATCGGAGGACCAGTACTTC.

A note on this clonotype: The missing conserved phenylalanine or tryptophan at the end of this CDR3 makes a read error likely. The chain recombines TRBV11-3 with TRBJ2-1; maybe TRBD2 (6 bases). The CDR3 contains 12 residues. V was shortened by 8 bases and J by 9 bases, with 14 bases between the two germline ends. Germline CDR1 is SGHNT and CDR2 is YENEEA. The CDR3, as DNA: TGTGCCAGCTTAGTGGACGGGGGTGAGCAGTTCCTC. It codes for CASLVDGGEQFL.

This clonotype appeared a few times. This chain connects TRBV28 to TRBJ1-4, with D unclear. The germline gives CDR1 MDHEN, CDR2 SYDVKM. Trimming removed 7 bases at V and 3 bases at J, with 12 bases between. This CDR3 contains 14 residues. The CDR3 loop is CASNLFHPNEKLFF. The CDR3 DNA follows: TGTGCCAGCAATTTGTTTCATCCTAATGAAAAACTGTTTTTT.

This clonotype has ten or more counts. The V gene is TRBV5-5, the J gene TRBJ2-1; 7 bases match TRBD2. The V gene end was trimmed by 0 bases and the J gene end by 7 bases; junction bases not matched to a gene: 10. The CDR3 contains 16 residues. The germline V gene encodes CDR1 SGHKS and CDR2 YYEKEE (reference sequence). Written as DNA, the CDR3 is TGTGCCAGCAGCTTGGTAGCTAGCGGAGACAATAATGAGCAGTTCTTC. This encodes CASSLVASGDNNEQFF. Supplemented by reference TRBV5-5 and TRBJ2-1, the full variable domain reads DAGVTQSPTHLIKTRGQQVTLRCSPISGHKSVSWYQQVLGQGPQFIFQYYEKEERGRGNFPDRFSARQFPNYSSELNVNALLLGDSALYLCASSLVASGDNNEQFFGPGTRLTVL.

Remarks on this clonotype: The junction departs from the called germline gene at one end, perhaps through a read error. This chain links TRBV11-2 with TRBJ1-1, with D possibly TRBD1 on 6 matching bases. CDR1 and CDR2 from the germline V gene are SGHAT and FQNNGV. The CDR3 is 15 amino acids. CDR3 protein: CANSSEPGANTEAFF. CDR3 nucleotides: TGTGCCAACAGCTCAGAGCCGGGGGCCAACACTGAAGCTTTCTTT. The whole variable domain, remainder taken from reference TRBV11-2 and TRBJ1-1, is EAGVAQSPRYKIIEKRQSVAFWCNPISGHATLYWYQQILGQGPKLLIQFQNNGVVDDSQLPKDRFSAERLKGVDSTLKIQPAKLEDSAVYLCANSSEPGANTEAFFGQGTRLTVV.

This chain connects TRBV12-3 or TRBV12-4 to TRBJ1-5, with 11 bases fitting TRBD1. V gave up 5 bases and J gave up 6 bases; unmatched junction bases: 18. The CDR3 totals 19 residues. The CDR3 DNA follows: TGTGCCAGCAGTCCTGGGACAGGGGGAGGAGGCATGGGCAGTCAGCCCCAGCATTTT. Amino acids: CASSPGTGGGGMGSQPQHF.

With respect to this clonotype: A junction boundary mismatches the germline segment, possibly from a read error. V usage is TRBV12-3 or TRBV12-4 and J usage is TRBJ2-1; no firm D call. The CDR3 runs to 15 residues. Here the CDR3 reads CASSFSGLLNNEHFF. CDR3 in DNA: TGCGCCAGCAGTTTTTCTGGTTTGTTGAACAATGAGCACTTCTTC.

To note about this clonotype: This could be a read error, since a much larger clone is one nucleotide away. This chain joins TRBV7-9 and TRBJ2-7, with D unresolved. Germline assignment: CDR1 SEHNR and CDR2 FQNEAQ (reference sequence). The CDR3 length is 11 residues. CDR3 protein: CASSLSDERYF. CDR3 in DNA: TGTGCCAGCAGCTTATCCGACGAGCGGTACTTC.

This clonotype has a count of ten or more. The chain uses TRBV7-2 and TRBJ2-5; 8 bases are a match to TRBD2. This CDR3 region has 15 residues. The V segment lost 2 bases and the J segment 3 bases; nucleotides outside the gene matches: 5. The germline V gene has CDR1 SGHTA and CDR2 FQGNSA. This CDR3 reads CASSLSRLAKETQYF. CDR3 coding DNA: TGTGCCAGCAGCTTAAGTCGACTAGCGAAAGAGACCCAGTACTTC.

Concerning this clonotype: The CDR3 end shows no conserved phenylalanine or tryptophan, and so a read error is likely. It is unclear where the CDR3 begins or ends on the DNA, so no DNA is shown, and the CDR3 is as TCRdb lists it. This chain uses TRBV20-1 with TRBJ2-1; TRBD2, the D gene given by the table, was not confirmed from the DNA. The CDR3 contains 13 residues when both ends are counted. Germline loops: CDR1 DFQATT, CDR2 SNEGSKA (reference sequence). This CDR3 reads CSAPAFLANEQLL.

In this sample, this clonotype turned up once. Likely a read error: the CDR3 ends without its conserved phenylalanine or tryptophan. This rearrangement joins TRBV6-5 to TRBJ1-4; D unclear. The germline V gene encodes CDR1 MNHEY and CDR2 SVGAGI. This CDR3 contains 15 residues. Trimming removed 6 bases at V and 7 bases at J, with 18 bases between. The CDR3 loop reads CASRLNWHGPEKLFY. The CDR3 DNA reads TGTGCCAGCAGACTAAACTGGCATGGGCCTGAAAAACTGTTTTAT.

To note about this clonotype: Lacking the conserved final phenylalanine or tryptophan, this CDR3 likely reflects a read error. The V gene is TRBV5-1, the J gene TRBJ2-7; tentative D call: TRBD1 (7 bases). This CDR3 comprises 15 residues. Trimming took off 8 bases at V and 2 bases at J, with 20 bases between the two ends. CDR1 SGHRS and CDR2 YFSETQ come from the germline V gene. In nucleotides, the CDR3 is TGCGCCAGGAGCCCCGGACAGGAGGGGACCTACGAGCAGTACTTA. Its protein product is CARSPGQEGTYEQYL.

As to this clonotype: At one end, the junction sequence differs from germline, possibly due to a read error. CDR3 nucleotides: TGCGCCAGCAGCCAAGATCTGTGGACCCGGGATAGGGCCAGCTTC. This codes for CASSQDLWTRDRASF. This sequence joins TRBV4-1 and TRBJ2-7; possibly TRBD2 for D (5 bases). This CDR3 region has 15 residues. Per the germline V gene, CDR1 is MGHRA and CDR2 is YSYEKL.

This clonotype is a singleton in its sample. Lacking the conserved final phenylalanine or tryptophan, this CDR3 likely reflects a read error. The limits of the CDR3 on the DNA are not certain, so only TCRdb's listed CDR3 is given. The chain combines TRBV11-2 with TRBJ2-1; the table assigns TRBD2, which was not confirmed against the DNA. The CDR3 is 17 residues long, ends included. Germline assignment: CDR1 SGHAT and CDR2 FQNNGV. CDR3 region: CASSLRVTSGRAGEHFI.

The table lists this clonotype with many counts. V gene TRBV6-5 combines with J gene TRBJ2-2; D remains unclear. The V end lost 8 bases, the J end lost 5 bases, and 6 bases lay between the germline ends. CDR3 length equals 11 residues. Germline V gene data show CDR1 as MNHEY and CDR2 as SVGAGI. The CDR3 sequence is CASSRTGELFF. DNA for the CDR3: TGTGCCAGCTCCCGTACCGGGGAGCTGTTTTTT.

This clonotype has at least ten counts. The chain is built from TRBV10-3 and TRBJ2-7; the D is unclear. V was trimmed by 3 bases and J by 2 bases, leaving 8 bases between them. The CDR3 spans 13 residues. Germline V CDR1 and CDR2: ENHRY, SYGVKD. Written as DNA, the CDR3 is TGTGCCATCAGTGAAGAGGTCCCCTACGAGCAGTACTTC. It is translated as CAISEEVPYEQYF.

This clonotype was found many times. Without the conserved terminal phenylalanine or tryptophan, this CDR3 likely stems from a read error. The CDR3 nucleotides are TGCGCCAGCAGTGTCAGACAGGAGAACACTGAAGCTTTCTGT. Translation: CASSVRQENTEAFC. V gene TRBV5-1 combines with J gene TRBJ1-1; D may be TRBD1 (6 bases). Per germline, CDR1 SGHRS and CDR2 YFSETQ. The CDR3 runs 14 residues. The V and J ends lost 5 bases and 1 base respectively, with 12 bases between them.

This clonotype was counted a few times. The junction shows a germline mismatch at one end, possibly a read error. The rearrangement links TRBV6-6 to TRBJ1-5, with a possible D match to TRBD1 (6 bases). From germline, CDR1 is MNHNY and CDR2 SVGAGI (reference sequence). The CDR3 covers 14 residues. The CDR3 DNA reads TGTGCCAGTAGGACAGAGGCCCTCAATCAGCCCCAACATTTT. It specifies CASRTEALNQPQHF.